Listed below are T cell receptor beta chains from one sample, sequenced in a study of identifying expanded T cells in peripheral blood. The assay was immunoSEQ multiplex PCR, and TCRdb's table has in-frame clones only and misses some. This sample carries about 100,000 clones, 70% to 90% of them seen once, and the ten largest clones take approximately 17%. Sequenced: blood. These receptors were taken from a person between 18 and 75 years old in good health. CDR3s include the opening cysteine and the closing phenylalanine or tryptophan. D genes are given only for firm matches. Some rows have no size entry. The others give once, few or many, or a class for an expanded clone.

cdr3_aa: CASSQTGATPYSNQPQHF; cdr3_nt: TGTGCCAGTTCCCAGACAGGCGCTACCCCTTATAGCAATCAGCCCCAGCATTTT; clone_size: .; j_call: TRBJ1-5; d_call: .; v_call: TRBV19
cdr3_aa: CASSFGTGDNSPLHF; cdr3_nt: TGTGCCAGCAGCTTCGGGACAGGCGATAATTCACCCCTCCACTTT; clone_size: few; j_call: TRBJ1-6; d_call: TRBD1; v_call: TRBV7-9
cdr3_aa: CASSSGGRQGGETQYF; cdr3_nt: TGTGCCAGCAGCTCGGGGGGCAGGCAGGGTGGAGAGACCCAGTACTTC; clone_size: .; j_call: TRBJ2-5; d_call: .; v_call: TRBV5-6
cdr3_aa: CASSQGGQANEKLFF; cdr3_nt: TGCGCCAGCAGCCAAGGGGGACAGGCAAATGAAAAACTGTTTTTT; clone_size: .; j_call: TRBJ1-4; d_call: TRBD1; v_call: TRBV4-3
cdr3_aa: CSVELGDTQYF; cdr3_nt: TGCAGCGTTGAATTGGGTGATACGCAGTATTTT; clone_size: once; j_call: TRBJ2-3; d_call: .; v_call: TRBV29-1
cdr3_aa: CASSTGGGNTIYF; cdr3_nt: TGTGCCAGTAGTACAGGGGGCGGAAACACCATATATTTT; clone_size: .; j_call: TRBJ1-3; d_call: TRBD1; v_call: TRBV19
cdr3_aa: CASNQRGGPEQYF; cdr3_nt: TGCGCCAGCAACCAAAGGGGGGGTCCCGAGCAGTACTTC; clone_size: .; j_call: TRBJ2-7; d_call: .; v_call: TRBV5-1
cdr3_aa: CASSPDRGWENEQFF; cdr3_nt: TGTGCCAGCAGTCCTGACAGGGGATGGGAGAATGAGCAGTTCTTC; clone_size: few; j_call: TRBJ2-1; d_call: TRBD1; v_call: TRBV7-9
cdr3_aa: CASSIYKDSNQPQHF; cdr3_nt: TGTGCCAGCTCGATATACAAGGATAGCAATCAGCCCCAGCATTTT; clone_size: .; j_call: TRBJ1-5; d_call: .; v_call: TRBV18
cdr3_aa: CASSQLAGGYNEQFF; cdr3_nt: TGTGCCAGCAGTCAACTAGCGGGGGGCTACAATGAGCAGTTCTTC; clone_size: .; j_call: TRBJ2-1; d_call: TRBD2; v_call: TRBV28
cdr3_aa: CASSVDAGGFTDTQYF; cdr3_nt: TGTGCCAGCAGCGTAGATGCGGGGGGGTTCACAGATACGCAGTATTTT; clone_size: .; j_call: TRBJ2-3; d_call: TRBD2; v_call: TRBV9
cdr3_aa: CASSLRYGHPNTEAFF; cdr3_nt: TGCGCCAGCAGTCTTCGATACGGACATCCGAACACTGAAGCTTTCTTT; clone_size: few; j_call: TRBJ1-1; d_call: .; v_call: TRBV23-1
cdr3_aa: CASSFGSGAKQYF; cdr3_nt: TGTGCCAGCAGTTTTGGGAGCGGGGCCAAGCAGTACTTC; clone_size: .; j_call: TRBJ2-7; d_call: TRBD2; v_call: TRBV25-1
cdr3_aa: CASRSRTSGGNEQFF; cdr3_nt: TGTGCCAGCAGGTCCCGGACTAGCGGGGGAAATGAGCAGTTCTTC; clone_size: .; j_call: TRBJ2-1; d_call: TRBD2; v_call: TRBV5-4
cdr3_aa: CASRRGDEQFF; cdr3_nt: TGTGCCAGTAGGCGGGGGGATGAGCAGTTCTTC; clone_size: .; j_call: TRBJ2-1; d_call: TRBD2; v_call: TRBV19
cdr3_aa: CASSSRTGSNQPQHF; cdr3_nt: TGTGCCAGCAGTAGCCGGACAGGGTCGAATCAGCCCCAGCATTTT; clone_size: once; j_call: TRBJ1-5; d_call: TRBD1; v_call: TRBV6-6
cdr3_aa: CASSWLAESNEQFF; cdr3_nt: TGTGCCAGCAGCTGGCTAGCGGAGAGCAATGAGCAGTTCTTC; clone_size: few; j_call: TRBJ2-1; d_call: TRBD2; v_call: TRBV7-9
cdr3_aa: CASSRPRAALEQYF; cdr3_nt: TGCGCCAGCAGTCGCCCCCGGGCGGCCCTCGAGCAGTACTTC; clone_size: .; j_call: TRBJ2-7; d_call: .; v_call: TRBV23-1
cdr3_aa: CATSTEGETQYF; cdr3_nt: TGTGCCACCAGCACAGAAGGAGAGACCCAGTACTTC; clone_size: .; j_call: TRBJ2-5; d_call: .; v_call: TRBV15
cdr3_aa: CASSFSEGGETQYF; cdr3_nt: TGTGCCAGCAGCTTCTCGGAGGGGGGGGAGACCCAGTACTTC; clone_size: .; j_call: TRBJ2-5; d_call: .; v_call: TRBV11-2
cdr3_aa: CASSLGYDEQFF; cdr3_nt: TGTGCCAGCAGCTTAGGGTATGATGAGCAGTTCTTC; clone_size: .; j_call: TRBJ2-1; d_call: .; v_call: TRBV7-2
cdr3_aa: CAWSVSGAYGYTF; cdr3_nt: TGTGCCTGGAGTGTATCAGGGGCCTATGGCTACACCTTC; clone_size: .; j_call: TRBJ1-2; d_call: .; v_call: TRBV30
cdr3_aa: CASSQVETNTEAFF; cdr3_nt: TGCGCCAGCAGCCAGGTGGAGACCAACACTGAAGCTTTCTTT; clone_size: .; j_call: TRBJ1-1; d_call: .; v_call: TRBV4-3
cdr3_aa: CASSPLGTGFAEAYEQYF; cdr3_nt: TGTGCCAGCTCACCCCTCGGGACAGGGTTTGCAGAAGCCTACGAGCAGTACTTC; clone_size: .; j_call: TRBJ2-7; d_call: TRBD1; v_call: TRBV18
cdr3_aa: CASSQEGSGGETQYF; cdr3_nt: TGCGCCAGCAGCCAAGAGGGGTCCGGGGGGGAGACCCAGTACTTC; clone_size: .; j_call: TRBJ2-5; d_call: TRBD2; v_call: TRBV4-1
cdr3_aa: CASSPTRSQPQHF; cdr3_nt: TGTGCCAGCTCACCAACCAGATCTCAGCCCCAGCATTTT; clone_size: .; j_call: TRBJ1-5; d_call: .; v_call: TRBV18
cdr3_aa: CSVAGPYRGPEMNTEAFF; cdr3_nt: TGCAGCGTTGCAGGGCCCTACAGGGGGCCCGAGATGAACACTGAAGCTTTCTTT; clone_size: .; j_call: TRBJ1-1; d_call: TRBD1; v_call: TRBV29-1
cdr3_aa: CASSHNRGPYSYNEQFF; cdr3_nt: TGCGCCAGCAGCCACAACAGGGGCCCTTACTCCTACAATGAGCAGTTCTTC; clone_size: .; j_call: TRBJ2-1; d_call: TRBD1; v_call: TRBV5-1
cdr3_aa: CAWSATFGGIRGQETQYF; cdr3_nt: TGTGCCTGGAGCGCCACCTTCGGGGGGATAAGGGGACAAGAGACCCAGTACTTC; clone_size: .; j_call: TRBJ2-5; d_call: TRBD2; v_call: TRBV30
cdr3_aa: CASSPPGGGVYNEQFF; cdr3_nt: TGTGCCAGTAGTCCCCCTGGCGGGGGGGTCTACAATGAGCAGTTCTTC; clone_size: .; j_call: TRBJ2-1; d_call: TRBD2; v_call: TRBV19
cdr3_aa: CASSLGEVTGELFF; cdr3_nt: TGTGCCAGCAGCTTGGGAGAGGTCACCGGGGAGCTGTTTTTT; clone_size: .; j_call: TRBJ2-2; d_call: .; v_call: TRBV11-2
cdr3_aa: CASSIDRGFYEQYF; cdr3_nt: TGTGCCAGCAGTATCGACAGGGGGTTCTACGAGCAGTACTTC; clone_size: .; j_call: TRBJ2-7; d_call: TRBD1; v_call: TRBV6-5
cdr3_aa: CASSPGSVQGVYGYTF; cdr3_nt: TGTGCCAGCAGCCCTGGGTCCGTCCAGGGTGTCTATGGCTACACCTTC; clone_size: .; j_call: TRBJ1-2; d_call: .; v_call: TRBV7-9
cdr3_aa: CASSAAGSNSPLHF; cdr3_nt: TGTGCCAGCAGTGCAGCAGGGAGTAATTCACCCCTCCACTTT; clone_size: few; j_call: TRBJ1-6; d_call: .; v_call: TRBV6-6
cdr3_aa: CASGPGVTDTQYF; cdr3_nt: TGTGCCAGCGGTCCAGGCGTGACAGATACGCAGTATTTT; clone_size: .; j_call: TRBJ2-3; d_call: .; v_call: TRBV27
cdr3_aa: CASSLASYDTGELFF; cdr3_nt: TGCGCCAGCAGCTTGGCTAGCTATGACACCGGGGAGCTGTTTTTT; clone_size: .; j_call: TRBJ2-2; d_call: .; v_call: TRBV5-1
cdr3_aa: CASENSPTSPLHF; cdr3_nt: TGTGCCAGCGAGAACAGTCCGACTTCACCCCTCCACTTT; clone_size: .; j_call: TRBJ1-6; d_call: .; v_call: TRBV28
cdr3_aa: CASSHFPSGNFRDRGYEQYF; cdr3_nt: TGTGCCAGCAGCCACTTTCCCTCCGGGAACTTCCGGGACAGGGGCTACGAGCAGTACTTC; clone_size: .; j_call: TRBJ2-7; d_call: TRBD1; v_call: TRBV5-4
cdr3_aa: CASSFGQESYEQYF; cdr3_nt: TGCGCCAGCAGCTTCGGACAGGAAAGCTACGAGCAGTACTTC; clone_size: .; j_call: TRBJ2-7; d_call: TRBD1; v_call: TRBV5-1
cdr3_aa: CASSQDLERGKYEQYF; cdr3_nt: TGCGCCAGCAGCCAAGATCTAGAGCGGGGGAAATACGAGCAGTACTTC; clone_size: .; j_call: TRBJ2-7; d_call: TRBD2; v_call: TRBV4-3
cdr3_aa: CASSLIGGRSNQPQHF; cdr3_nt: TGTGCCAGCAGCTTAATCGGTGGCAGGAGCAATCAGCCCCAGCATTTT; clone_size: .; j_call: TRBJ1-5; d_call: .; v_call: TRBV7-2